The T cell receptor (beta chain) under discussion was sequenced for a study of early T cells in non-severe SARS-CoV-2 infection. On the study more broadly: Unsorted whole-blood RNA was sequenced in bulk, leaving chains unpaired.

V lost 4 bases to trimming and J lost 5 bases, with 9 bases between them. Germline loops: CDR1 SGHAT, CDR2 FQNNGV. The CDR3 consists of 14 residues. As to this clonotype: What it binds is unknown.

Findings and limits, study-wide: VDJdb matching favored anti-spike CD8 responses, missing private and CD4 specificities.

Unique molecular identifiers were attached to individual cDNA molecules. TCRdb called the 5' RACE reads again in MiXCR, with one record for every CDR3 protein. The sample consists of 85,000 to 95,000 distinct CDR3 sequences, under 15% of them appearing once. The sequenced sample consisted of whole blood. The sequence came from an adult who was a healthcare worker with PCR-confirmed SARS-CoV-2 infection or an uninfected control (not recorded which). The chain combines TRBV11-2 with TRBJ1-6; no reliable D call. The DNA for the CDR3 is TGTGCCAGCAGCTCTCTAGTGGATAATTCACCCCTCCACTTT. Protein: CASSSLVDNSPLHF.